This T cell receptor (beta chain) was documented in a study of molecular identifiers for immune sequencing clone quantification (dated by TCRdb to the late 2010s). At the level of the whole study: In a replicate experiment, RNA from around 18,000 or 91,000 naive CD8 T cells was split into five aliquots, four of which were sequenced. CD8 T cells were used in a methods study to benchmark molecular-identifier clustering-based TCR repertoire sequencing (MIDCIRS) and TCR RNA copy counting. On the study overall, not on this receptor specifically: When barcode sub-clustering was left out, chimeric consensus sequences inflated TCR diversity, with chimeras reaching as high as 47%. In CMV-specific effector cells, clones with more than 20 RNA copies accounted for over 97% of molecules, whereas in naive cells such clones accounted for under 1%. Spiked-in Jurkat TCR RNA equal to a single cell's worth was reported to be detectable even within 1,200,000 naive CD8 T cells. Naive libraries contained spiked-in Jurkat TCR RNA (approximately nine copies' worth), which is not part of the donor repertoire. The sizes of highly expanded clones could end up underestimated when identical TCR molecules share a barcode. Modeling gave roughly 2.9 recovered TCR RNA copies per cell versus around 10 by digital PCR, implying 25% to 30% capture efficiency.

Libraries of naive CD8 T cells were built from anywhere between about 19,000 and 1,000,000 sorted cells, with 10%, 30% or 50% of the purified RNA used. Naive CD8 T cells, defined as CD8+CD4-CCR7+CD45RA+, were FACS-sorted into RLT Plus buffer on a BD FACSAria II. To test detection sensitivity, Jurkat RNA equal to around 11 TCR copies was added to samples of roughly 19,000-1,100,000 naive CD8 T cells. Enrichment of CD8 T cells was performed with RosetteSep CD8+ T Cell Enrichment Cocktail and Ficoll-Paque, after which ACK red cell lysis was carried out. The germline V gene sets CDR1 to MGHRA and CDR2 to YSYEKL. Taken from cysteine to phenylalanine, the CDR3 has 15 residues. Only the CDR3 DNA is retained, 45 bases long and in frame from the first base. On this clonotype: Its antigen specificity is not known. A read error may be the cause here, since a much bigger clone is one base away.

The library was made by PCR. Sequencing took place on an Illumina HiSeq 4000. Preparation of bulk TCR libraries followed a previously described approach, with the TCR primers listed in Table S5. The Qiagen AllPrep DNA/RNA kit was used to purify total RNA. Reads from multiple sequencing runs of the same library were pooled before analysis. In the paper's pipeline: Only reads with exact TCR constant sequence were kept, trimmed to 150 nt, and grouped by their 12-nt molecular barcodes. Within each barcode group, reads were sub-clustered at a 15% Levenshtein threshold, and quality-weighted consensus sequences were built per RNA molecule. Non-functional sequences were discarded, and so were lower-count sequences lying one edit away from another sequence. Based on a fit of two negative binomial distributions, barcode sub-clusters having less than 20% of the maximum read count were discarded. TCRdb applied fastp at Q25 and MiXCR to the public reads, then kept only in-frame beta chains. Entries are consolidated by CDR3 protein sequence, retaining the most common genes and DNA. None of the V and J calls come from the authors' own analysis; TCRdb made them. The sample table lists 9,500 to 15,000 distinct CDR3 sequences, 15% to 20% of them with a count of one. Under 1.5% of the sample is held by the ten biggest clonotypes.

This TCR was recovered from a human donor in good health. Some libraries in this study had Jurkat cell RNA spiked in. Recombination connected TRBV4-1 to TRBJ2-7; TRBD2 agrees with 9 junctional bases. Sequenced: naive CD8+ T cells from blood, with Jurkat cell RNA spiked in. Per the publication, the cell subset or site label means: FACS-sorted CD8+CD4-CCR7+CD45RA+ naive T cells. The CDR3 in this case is CASCQEAGGWGEQYF. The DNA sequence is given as TGCGCCAGCTGCCAAGAGGCGGGAGGGTGGGGCGAGCAGTACTTC.